Shown below are 31 T cell receptor beta chains from a single sample sequenced in a study of T cell responses to AZD1222 COVID-19 vaccine. Some clones are missing from TCRdb's copy, which holds only in-frame ones; the method was immunoSEQ multiplex PCR. Among around 120,000 clones listed, approximately 88% were seen once. The specimen was peripheral blood, collected on day 0 of MenACWY control vaccination. These receptors were collected from an adult in good health.

The chain employs TRBV7-9 and TRBJ1-2; 7 nucleotides align to TRBD1. The CDR3 totals 14 residues. V dropped 5 bases and J dropped 6; count of bases not matched to a gene: 9. The germline CDR1 and CDR2 sequences are SEHNR and FQNEAQ (reference sequence). The CDR3 bases are TGTGCCAGCAGCACCCCAGGGGGGCCAGATGGCTACACCTTC. The encoded protein is CASSTPGGPDGYTF.

V and J are TRBV27 and TRBJ1-1; D is perhaps TRBD1 (6 bases). This CDR3 region has 14 residues. Germline assignment: CDR1 MNHEY and CDR2 SMNVEV (reference sequence). The V and J ends lost 8 bases and 5 bases respectively, with 18 bases between them. CDR3 protein: CASRFGGGRTEAFF. CDR3 DNA: TGTGCCAGCCGATTTGGGGGGGGCAGGACTGAAGCTTTCTTT.

The chain has TRBV18 and TRBJ2-3; D is unresolved. There are 13 residues in the CDR3. The V end was cut by 4 bases, the J end by 4 bases, with 9 bases between. Germline assignment: CDR1 KGHSH and CDR2 LQKENI. This CDR3 is CASSLSQADTQYF. Here the CDR3 DNA reads TGTGCCAGCTCACTCTCCCAGGCAGATACGCAGTATTTT.

The chain uses TRBV23-1 and TRBJ1-2; no reliable D call. TRBV23-1 is recorded as an ORF, its role being uncertain. The germline V and J ends were trimmed by 2 bases and 8 bases, with 12 bases remaining between them. This CDR3 has 13 residues. As DNA, the CDR3 is TGCGCCAGCAGTCAACTCCGACCGGGCGGCTACACCTTC. Translating gives CASSQLRPGGYTF.

The chain links TRBV11-2 to TRBJ2-5, with D maybe TRBD2 (6 bases). Germline V gene sequence: CDR1 SGHAT, CDR2 FQNNGV. The ends were cut back, 5 bases at V and 6 bases at J, with 19 bases in the middle. CDR3 length: 15 amino acids. Written as DNA, the CDR3 is TGTGCCAGCAGCCCGGGGTTCACCGGGGGACAGACCCAGTACTTC. Translating it yields CASSPGFTGGQTQYF.

This sequence joins TRBV6-5 and TRBJ1-5; D remains unclear. The CDR3 has 15 residues. The V and J ends lost 4 bases and 0 bases respectively, with 10 bases between them. The germline gives CDR1 MNHEY, CDR2 SVGAGI. CDR3 region: CASSSFGHSNQPQHF. The CDR3 DNA sequence: TGTGCCAGCAGTTCCTTCGGGCATAGCAATCAGCCCCAGCATTTT.

CDR3 DNA sequence: TGTGCCACCAGTGAGCAATGGAACGAGCAGTTCTTC. This translates into CATSEQWNEQFF. This rearrangement joins TRBV24-1 to TRBJ2-1, with no clear D. The germline V gene has CDR1 KGHDR and CDR2 SFDVKD. The length of the CDR3 is 12 residues. The V and J ends lost 4 bases and 10 bases respectively, with 10 bases between them.

The chain couples TRBV5-1 to TRBJ2-2, with TRBD2 as a possible D gene (6 bases). CDR1 is SGHRS, CDR2 YFSETQ, per germline. CDR3 length: 16 amino acids. The V end was cut by 0 bases, the J end by 0 bases, with 9 bases between. CDR3 coding DNA: TGCGCCAGCAGCTTGGAGGGACTCACGAACACCGGGGAGCTGTTTTTT. Translating gives CASSLEGLTNTGELFF.

V and J are TRBV5-1 and TRBJ2-2; D gene ambiguous. This CDR3 has 15 residues. The V and J ends lost 5 bases and 4 bases respectively, with 15 bases between them. CDR1 is SGHRS and CDR2 is YFSETQ in the germline V gene. CDR3 in DNA: TGCGCCAGCAGACAAGACCCCCGGACCACCGGGGAGCTGTTTTTT. Translation gives CASRQDPRTTGELFF.

The rearrangement joins TRBV19 to TRBJ2-1; no reliable D call. Trimming left V 6 bases short and J 1 base short, with 16 bases between. This CDR3 contains 16 residues. Germline V gene data show CDR1 as LNHDA and CDR2 as SQIVND (reference sequence). Here the CDR3 DNA reads TGTGCCAGTAGCCTTTCCCGGATCGGGTCCTACAATGAGCAGTTCTTC. It encodes CASSLSRIGSYNEQFF. Using reference TRBV19 and TRBJ2-1 for the parts outside the CDR3, the full variable domain is DGGITQSPKYLFRKEGQNVTLSCEQNLNHDAMYWYRQDPGQGLRLIYYSQIVNDFQKGDIAEGYSVSREKKESFPLTVTSAQKNPTAFYLCASSLSRIGSYNEQFFGPGTRLTVL.

CDR3 bases: TGTGCCAGCAGCGTAGCTAAAGCGGGAGCCAACAATGAGCAGTTCTTC. Amino acid sequence: CASSVAKAGANNEQFF. The chain carries TRBV9 and TRBJ2-1; 8 bases line up with TRBD2. This CDR3 has 16 residues. The germline V gene has CDR1 SGDLS and CDR2 YYNGEE. J was trimmed by 5 bases and V by 0 bases; bases with no gene match: 7. The whole variable domain, remainder taken from reference TRBV9 and TRBJ2-1, is DSGVTQTPKHLITATGQRVTLRCSPRSGDLSVYWYQQSLDQGLQFLIQYYNGEERAKGNILERFSAQQFPDLHSELNLSSLELGDSALYFCASSVAKAGANNEQFFGPGTRLTVL.

This chain uses TRBV5-1 with TRBJ2-7; D gene unclear. The CDR3 has 15 residues. Looked up from germline, CDR1 is SGHRS and CDR2 is YFSETQ. With 1 base removed from V and 1 base from J, the gap between germline ends came to 12 bases. DNA for the CDR3: TGCGCCAGCAGCTTGAGGCCAGAATGGTCCTACGAGCAGTACTTC. This gives the protein CASSLRPEWSYEQYF.

The chain has TRBV19 and TRBJ1-4, with TRBD1 matching over 7 bases. Trimming took 6 bases from V and 5 from J; bases not matched to a gene: 6. From germline, CDR1 is LNHDA and CDR2 SQIVND (reference sequence). CDR3 size: 14 residues. DNA for the CDR3: TGTGCCAGTAGGACGGGACAGCACAATGAAAAACTGTTTTTT. Translation gives CASRTGQHNEKLFF. The complete variable domain, with remaining parts taken from reference TRBV19 and TRBJ1-4, reads DGGITQSPKYLFRKEGQNVTLSCEQNLNHDAMYWYRQDPGQGLRLIYYSQIVNDFQKGDIAEGYSVSREKKESFPLTVTSAQKNPTAFYLCASRTGQHNEKLFFGSGTQLSVL.

The chain is built from TRBV7-3 and TRBJ2-7; weak D call: TRBD1 (5 bases). Germline V CDR1 and CDR2: SGHTA, FQGTGA. The CDR3 is 13 residues long. Between the trimmed V and J ends, which lost 3 bases and 3 bases, there was a span of 9 bases. CDR3 DNA: TGTGCCAGCAGCTTCGACAGATACTACGAGCAGTACTTC. Translation: CASSFDRYYEQYF.

There are a few counts of this clone. V is TRBV27 and J is TRBJ2-7, with a weak D call TRBD1 (6 bases). This CDR3 region has 15 residues. V was trimmed by 5 bases and J by 5 bases, leaving 19 bases between them. Germline CDR1 MNHEY, CDR2 SMNVEV (reference sequence). The CDR3, as DNA: TGTGCCAGCAGTACCTTAGGGGTGGGGGCAAACGAGCAGTACTTC. Protein product: CASSTLGVGANEQYF.

V gene TRBV29-1 combines with J gene TRBJ1-1; TRBD1 might be the D (5 bases). V gave up 5 bases and J gave up 6 bases, with 13 bases separating them. CDR3 length: 12 residues. Germline V gene lookup returns CDR1 SQVTM and CDR2 ANQGSEA. The CDR3 nucleotides read TGCAGCGTTTTTGCCGGGACGGCTGAAGCTTTCTTT. It is translated as CSVFAGTAEAFF.

The chain couples TRBV30 to TRBJ1-4, with TRBD1 as a possible D gene (6 bases). Germline values: CDR1 GTSNPN, CDR2 SVGIG (reference sequence). CDR3 length equals 14 residues. V lost 1 base and J lost 11, with 17 bases in between. The DNA of the CDR3 is TGTGCCTGGAGTGAGGGGGGGGCCGGGGTGAAACTGTTTTTT. It translates to CAWSEGGAGVKLFF. Supplemented by reference TRBV30 and TRBJ1-4, the full variable domain reads SQTIHQWPATLVQPVGSPLSLECTVEGTSNPNLYWYRQAAGRGLQLLFYSVGIGQISSEVPQNLSASRPQDRQFILSSKKLLLSDSGFYLCAWSEGGAGVKLFFGSGTQLSVL.

J is TRBJ1-2 and V is TRBV19; 8 bases fit TRBD1. In germline, CDR1 is LNHDA, CDR2 SQIVND (reference sequence). V dropped 2 bases and J dropped 8; count of bases not matched to a gene: 4. The CDR3 runs 13 residues. CDR3 DNA: TGTGCCAGTAGTATACGGGACAGGATGGGCTACACCTTC. It is translated as CASSIRDRMGYTF.

This clone was detected once. V usage is TRBV11-2 and J usage is TRBJ2-7; a possible D gene is TRBD2 (5 bases). The germline CDR1 and CDR2 sequences are SGHAT and FQNNGV. There are 19 residues in the CDR3. V was pared by 1 base and J by 3 bases, with 25 bases between. This CDR3 is CASSLAPGLTPNGIYEQYF. CDR3 sequence (DNA): TGTGCCAGCAGCTTAGCGCCTGGGCTTACCCCTAACGGGATCTACGAGCAGTACTTC.

This clone was seen once. The rearrangement uses TRBV4-2 and TRBJ2-3; D is uncertain. Trimming took 1 base from V and 5 from J, leaving 22 bases between them. CDR1 and CDR2 (germline): LGHNA, YNFKEQ. This CDR3 spans 18 amino acids. The CDR3 spells CASSQVPPGPRGIDTQYF. CDR3 DNA sequence: TGTGCCAGCAGCCAAGTCCCTCCCGGGCCCCGAGGAATAGATACGCAGTATTTT.

The chain links TRBV24-1 to TRBJ2-1, with TRBD1 identical over 7 bases. In germline, CDR1 is KGHDR, CDR2 SFDVKD. V was clipped by 1 base and J by 5 bases; unmatched bases: 1. CDR3 length equals 14 residues. This CDR3 is CATSDFQGDNEQFF. CDR3 bases: TGTGCCACCAGTGATTTCCAGGGGGACAATGAGCAGTTCTTC.

The chain employs TRBV11-2 and TRBJ1-2; D perhaps matches TRBD1 (5 bases). This CDR3 region has 13 residues. From germline, CDR1 is SGHAT and CDR2 FQNNGV. V was pared by 3 bases and J by 8 bases, with 13 bases between. This CDR3 is CASSFRAGQGYTF. CDR3 nucleotides: TGTGCCAGCAGCTTCAGGGCGGGTCAAGGCTACACCTTC.

The V and J genes are TRBV28 and TRBJ1-1, with D possibly TRBD1 on 6 matching bases. Per the germline V gene, CDR1 is MDHEN and CDR2 is SYDVKM. The ends were cut back, 6 bases at V and 5 bases at J, with 10 bases in the middle. This CDR3 has 12 residues. The CDR3: CASRTGWTEAFF. The CDR3 coding sequence is TGTGCCAGCAGAACAGGGTGGACTGAAGCTTTCTTT.

This sequence joins TRBV4-1 and TRBJ2-7; TRBD2 agrees at 8 bases. The CDR3 is made up of 15 amino acids. From germline, CDR1 is MGHRA and CDR2 YSYEKL. V trimming: 3 bases; J trimming: 5 bases; junction bases outside the gene matches: 9. This CDR3 reads CASSHHGTSTDEQYF. The CDR3 DNA is TGCGCCAGCAGCCATCATGGGACTAGTACCGACGAGCAGTACTTC.

The chain recombines TRBV10-3 with TRBJ2-1, with 9 bases lining up with TRBD2. The germline CDR1 and CDR2 sequences are ENHRY and SYGVKD. With 6 bases clipped from V and 7 bases from J, the junction kept 7 bases outside the gene matches. The CDR3 totals 14 residues. CDR3 in DNA: TGTGCCATCAGAGGCGCTAGCGGGATGAATGAGCAGTTCTTC. Protein sequence: CAIRGASGMNEQFF.

The rearrangement joins TRBV5-1 to TRBJ2-1; D tentatively fits TRBD1 or TRBD2 (7 bases each). Per germline, CDR1 SGHRS and CDR2 YFSETQ. There are 16 residues in the CDR3. V was trimmed by 4 bases and J by 0 bases, leaving 14 bases between them. The DNA for the CDR3 is TGCGCCAGCAGCCAGGGGGACTACCGCTCCTACAATGAGCAGTTCTTC. Translated: CASSQGDYRSYNEQFF. Full variable domain (missing parts from reference TRBV5-1 and TRBJ2-1): KAGVTQTPRYLIKTRGQQVTLSCSPISGHRSVSWYQQTPGQGLQFLFEYFSETQRNKGNFPGRFSGRQFSNSRSEMNVSTLELGDSALYLCASSQGDYRSYNEQFFGPGTRLTVL.

This chain uses TRBV7-9 with TRBJ2-2, with D possibly matching TRBD2 (5 bases). CDR1 SEHNR and CDR2 FQNEAQ come from the germline V gene (reference sequence). The length of the CDR3 is 16 residues. Trimming took off 5 bases at V and 5 bases at J, with 18 bases between the two ends. CDR3: CASSRARPGKTGELFF. The CDR3 DNA follows: TGTGCCAGCAGCCGAGCCCGGCCGGGGAAGACCGGGGAGCTGTTTTTT. Full variable domain (missing parts from reference TRBV7-9 and TRBJ2-2): DTGVSQNPRHKITKRGQNVTFRCDPISEHNRLYWYRQTLGQGPEFLTYFQNEAQLEKSRLLSDRFSAERPKGSFSTLEIQRTEQGDSAMYLCASSRARPGKTGELFFGEGSRLTVL.

The V call is TRBV7-9, the J call TRBJ2-1, with 8 bases lining up with TRBD1. The CDR3 has 15 residues. V lost 5 bases to trimming and J lost 6 bases; unmatched junction nucleotides: 9. Germline V gene sequence: CDR1 SEHNR, CDR2 FQNEAQ (reference sequence). CDR3 amino acids: CASSRNTGTGNEQFF. The CDR3 DNA is TGTGCCAGCAGCCGAAATACCGGGACAGGCAATGAGCAGTTCTTC.

V usage is TRBV9 and J usage is TRBJ2-2, with a weak D call TRBD2 (5 bases). CDR1 and CDR2 from the germline V gene are SGDLS and YYNGEE. This CDR3 spans 14 amino acids. V lost 4 bases and J 6 bases, leaving 13 bases between the germline ends. CDR3 nucleotide sequence: TGTGCCAGCAGCCCCGGATACGGGGCCGGGGAGCTGTTTTTT. It encodes CASSPGYGAGELFF. Drawing the rest from reference TRBV9 and TRBJ2-2, the complete variable domain is DSGVTQTPKHLITATGQRVTLRCSPRSGDLSVYWYQQSLDQGLQFLIQYYNGEERAKGNILERFSAQQFPDLHSELNLSSLELGDSALYFCASSPGYGAGELFFGEGSRLTVL.

The chain couples TRBV6-5 to TRBJ2-7, with D unresolved. Trimming took 8 bases from V and 6 from J, leaving 17 bases between them. CDR1 and CDR2 from the germline V gene are MNHEY and SVGAGI. CDR3 size: 13 residues. DNA for the CDR3: TGTGCCAGCCGACCCCGAGGCCTCTTCGAGCAGTACTTC. Amino acids: CASRPRGLFEQYF.

The rearrangement links TRBV18 to TRBJ2-1; 11 bases are shared with TRBD2. CDR1 is KGHSH and CDR2 is LQKENI in the germline V gene. The trim removed 1 base at V and 8 bases at J, leaving 7 bases unmatched. This CDR3 region has 16 residues. The CDR3 region is CASSPLELAGEHEQFF. Written as DNA, the CDR3 is TGTGCCAGCTCACCACTCGAACTAGCGGGAGAGCATGAGCAGTTCTTC.